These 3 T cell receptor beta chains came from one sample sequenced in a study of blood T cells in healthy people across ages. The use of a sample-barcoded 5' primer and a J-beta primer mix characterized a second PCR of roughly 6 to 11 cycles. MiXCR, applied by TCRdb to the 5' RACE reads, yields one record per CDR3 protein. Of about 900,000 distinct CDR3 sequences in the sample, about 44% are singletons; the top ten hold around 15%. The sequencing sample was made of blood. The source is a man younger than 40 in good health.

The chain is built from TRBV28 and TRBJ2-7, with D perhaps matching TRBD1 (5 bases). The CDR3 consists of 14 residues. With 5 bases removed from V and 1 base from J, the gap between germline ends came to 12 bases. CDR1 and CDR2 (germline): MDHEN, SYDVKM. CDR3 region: CASSPADNSYEQYF. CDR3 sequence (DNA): TGTGCCAGCAGTCCCGCGGACAATTCCTACGAGCAGTACTTC.

The CDR3 sequence: CASPDRIADTRYF. DNA for the CDR3: TGTGCCAGCCCGGACAGAATAGCAGATACGCGGTATTTT. The V and J genes are TRBV21-1 and TRBJ2-3; the table's D call, TRBD1, has no DNA check behind it. TRBV21-1 is a pseudogene segment. This CDR3 has 13 amino acids.

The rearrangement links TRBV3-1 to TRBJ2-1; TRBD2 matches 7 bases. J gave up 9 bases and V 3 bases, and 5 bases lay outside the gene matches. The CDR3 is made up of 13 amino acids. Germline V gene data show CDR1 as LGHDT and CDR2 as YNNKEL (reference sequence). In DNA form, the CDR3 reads TGTGCCAGCAGCCACGGGGTAGCGGGTGAGCAGTTCTTC. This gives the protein CASSHGVAGEQFF.